This is a list of T cell receptor beta chains from one sample in a study of monozygotic twins with inflammatory bowel disease. TCRdb processed the 5' RACE reads again and assigns one entry to each CDR3 protein, with no DNA. In all, the sample yields more than 350,000 distinct CDR3 sequences. Input material: blood. Every receptor here comes from a human donor with ulcerative colitis or Crohn's disease, or a healthy co-twin of an affected twin (not recorded which). The CDR3 runs from the conserved cysteine through the conserved F or W. The order of the fields is V gene, J gene, CDR3 protein.

TRBV18	TRBJ2-1	CASSQLATSGAYNEQFF
TRBV12-3/TRBV12-4	TRBJ1-6	CASSLMDRLSSPLHF
TRBV28	TRBJ2-1	CASSFPGSSYNEQFF
TRBV6-2/TRBV6-3	TRBJ2-1	CAVLPGTGRYNEQFF
TRBV7-6	TRBJ1-1	CASSLALGFSAEAFF
TRBV10-3	TRBJ2-7	CAISPDPLEQYF
TRBV3-1	TRBJ2-1	CASSRTSGSRNNEQFF
TRBV29-1	TRBJ2-3	CSAARLLTTDTQYF
TRBV5-1	TRBJ2-7	CASSSNLRGPEQYF
TRBV5-1	TRBJ1-1	CASSLGQGDGTEAFF
TRBV6-2/TRBV6-3	TRBJ2-1	CASTPYEGDDEQFF
TRBV3-1	TRBJ2-3	CASSQADKDTQYF
TRBV24-1	TRBJ2-1	CATSDPAGSTPGEQFF
TRBV18	TRBJ2-5	CASSPGPRGETQYF
TRBV9	TRBJ1-1	CASSSGDPNTEAFF
TRBV2	TRBJ2-1	CASTLRDSGNEQFF
TRBV2	TRBJ2-7	CASSTQNEQYF
TRBV11-3	TRBJ2-1	CASSLGQGALSGRESSYNEQFF
TRBV7-2	TRBJ2-5	CASSFGREKTQYF
TRBV20-1	TRBJ2-5	CSANGQGLQETQYF
TRBV28	TRBJ1-1	CASLQKTEAFF
TRBV6-2/TRBV6-3	TRBJ2-1	CASIGQTLNEQFF
TRBV6-1	TRBJ2-3	CASAQWGSGDTQYF
TRBV12-3/TRBV12-4	TRBJ1-2	CASRQGLNYGYTF
TRBV5-5	TRBJ1-1	CASSLAGWATEAFF
TRBV11-2	TRBJ2-3	CASSWYTDTQYF
TRBV14	TRBJ2-3	CASSPWTADTQYF
TRBV20-1	TRBJ2-1	CSAPPINRENEQFF
TRBV7-9	TRBJ2-1	CASSTGTPAKSYNEQFF
TRBV20-1	TRBJ2-2	CSAIAGTSGSGTGELFF
TRBV19	TRBJ1-4	CASSISGRELFF
TRBV27	TRBJ1-2	CASSPTVNYGYTF
TRBV20-1	TRBJ2-2	CSAPRGSRDGELFF
TRBV27	TRBJ2-7	CASSFSGQGSSYEQYF
TRBV6-1	TRBJ1-1	CASASGTGDGNTEAFF
TRBV28	TRBJ2-7	CASSYSGSRNEQYF
TRBV29-1	TRBJ2-3	CSLFSGLPYGDTQYF
TRBV12-3/TRBV12-4	TRBJ1-3	CASSPDSSGNTIYF
TRBV12-3/TRBV12-4	TRBJ2-1	CASSYRLAQSSYNEQFF
TRBV7-2	TRBJ2-5	CASSLGFGQGVETQYF
TRBV2	TRBJ2-5	CASSAQGSGQETQYF
TRBV5-5	TRBJ2-6	CASSLWASGANVLTF
TRBV19	TRBJ2-2	CASSSAGTARNTGELFF
TRBV7-8	TRBJ1-1	CASSVRSTEAFF
TRBV30	TRBJ1-5	CAWSEGLVDQPQHF